The rows below give T cell receptor beta chains drawn from one sample of a study of cytomegalovirus exposure and HLA in healthy donors. Using immunoSEQ multiplex PCR, the repertoire was profiled, and TCRdb retains in-frame clones only, with some absent. The sample has more than 110,000 clones; around three quarters are singletons. Sequencing used PBMCs. Receptor source: a man aged 35 to 55 in good health and CMV-seropositive. CDR3s include the opening cysteine and the closing phenylalanine or tryptophan. A D gene is named only where the DNA matches it firmly. A row's size may be missing; if present it is once, few, many or a size class.

v_call,cdr3_length,clone_size,d_call,j_call,cdr3_nt,cdr3_aa
TRBV9,16,NA,TRBD2,TRBJ2-2,TGTGCCAGCAGTGAGTTATCCGGGGGGAACACCGGAGAGCTGTTTTTT,CASSELSGGNTGELFF
TRBV15,15,NA,TRBD2,TRBJ2-3,TGTGCCACCAGCAGAGCGCTAGCGGACACAGATACGCAGTATTTT,CATSRALADTDTQYF
TRBV5-1,14,NA,NA,TRBJ1-2,TGCGCCAGCAGCTTGGTAGGGGTAACGGATGGCTACACCTTC,CASSLVGVTDGYTF
TRBV27,16,NA,TRBD1,TRBJ1-2,TGTGCCAGCAGTTCTACGGGACAGGGGAAAGTAGGAGGCTACACCTTC,CASSSTGQGKVGGYTF
TRBV7-6,17,NA,NA,TRBJ2-5,TGTGCCAGCAGCCTAGGGTCGGGGGGCGGGTCGGCAGAGACCCAGTACTTC,CASSLGSGGGSAETQYF
TRBV6-4,17,few,TRBD2,TRBJ2-2,TGTGCCAGCAGTGGGTATAAAGCGGGGCCGGACACCGGGGAGCTGTTTTTT,CASSGYKAGPDTGELFF
TRBV2,18,once,TRBD1,TRBJ2-2,TGTGCCAGCAGTCGGCAGGGGACAGGAAACGCGAACACCGGGGAGCTGTTTTTT,CASSRQGTGNANTGELFF
TRBV28,15,NA,TRBD1,TRBJ2-5,TGTGCCAGCAGTTTTTCCTGGACAGGGTACGAGACCCAGTACTTC,CASSFSWTGYETQYF
TRBV13,17,NA,TRBD2,TRBJ2-1,TGTGCCAGCAGCTTAGGATCTAGCGGGAGGGCCTTAGATGAGCAGTTCTTC,CASSLGSSGRALDEQFF
TRBV28,13,NA,NA,TRBJ1-5,TGTGCCAGCGGAGGACAGATTCATCAGCCCCAGCATTTT,CASGGQIHQPQHF
TRBV19,14,once,TRBD2,TRBJ2-1,TGTGCCAGTAGTTCTTTAGCGGGAGGGATTGAGCAGTTCTTC,CASSSLAGGIEQFF
TRBV4-1,13,NA,NA,TRBJ1-2,TGCGCCAGCAGCCAATCGGTGGACTATGGCTACACCTTC,CASSQSVDYGYTF
TRBV7-9,13,NA,TRBD1,TRBJ1-2,TGTGCCAGCAGTTCGGACAGGGGGCGCGTACCCACCTTC,CASSSDRGRVPTF
TRBV5-1,15,NA,TRBD1,TRBJ1-2,TGCGCCAGCAGCTTGGAGGGACAGGGATTGGGTGGCTACACCTTC,CASSLEGQGLGGYTF
TRBV4-2,17,NA,TRBD2,TRBJ2-3,TGTGCCAGCAGCGTGAATAGCGGGGTCGGTCTGACAGATACGCAGTATTTT,CASSVNSGVGLTDTQYF
TRBV5-1,13,NA,TRBD1,TRBJ1-2,TGCGCCAGCAGCTTCAGGGGGCAAAGTGGCTACACCTTC,CASSFRGQSGYTF
TRBV5-1,18,once,TRBD1,TRBJ1-4,TGCGCCAGCAGCTTTAGGACAGGGGCTAATCCAACTAATGAAAAACTGTTTTTT,CASSFRTGANPTNEKLFF
TRBV10-2,13,NA,NA,TRBJ1-2,TGCGCCTCAAGGGCAGGGTCCCTCTATGGCTACACCTTC,CASRAGSLYGYTF
TRBV19,15,NA,TRBD1,TRBJ1-4,TGTGCCAGTAGTTTAACAGGGGGAACTAATGAAAAACTGTTTTTT,CASSLTGGTNEKLFF
TRBV19,14,NA,NA,TRBJ1-6,TGTGCCAGTACCATCGGCGGGAGGGGTTCACCCCTCCACTTT,CASTIGGRGSPLHF
TRBV6-5,15,NA,TRBD1,TRBJ1-2,TGTGCCAGCAGCACGGACAGGGGGTTTGGCTATGGCTACACCTTC,CASSTDRGFGYGYTF
TRBV9,16,NA,TRBD2,TRBJ2-3,TGTGCCAGCAGCGGCCCAAAGCGGGAGCGCACAGATACGCAGTATTTT,CASSGPKRERTDTQYF
TRBV7-8,14,NA,NA,TRBJ2-1,TGTGCCAGCAGCTTCCTGGGGGCGGTTAGTGAGCAGTTCTTC,CASSFLGAVSEQFF
TRBV4-2,15,few,TRBD1,TRBJ1-3,TGTGCCAGCAGCCAGAGGGACAGCTCTGGAAACACCATATATTTT,CASSQRDSSGNTIYF